This is a list of T cell receptor beta chains from one sample in a study of CD8+ T cells in alopecia areata. Profiled with immunoSEQ multiplex PCR; TCRdb holds only in-frame clones, not every one. The data contain about 290,000 clones, nearly 60% of them seen just once; the ten biggest clones take up under 2%. The specimen comprised CD4+ T cells sorted from blood, sampled at week 24, from a patient treated with tofacitinib. Receptor source: a human donor with alopecia areata. CDR3s include the opening cysteine and the closing phenylalanine or tryptophan. D genes are given only for firm matches. Part of the rows lack a size; the others show once, few, many or a class for expanded clones.

abundance	j_gene	v_gene	d_gene	CDR3aa	CDR3nt
-	TRBJ1-2	TRBV7-9	TRBD1	CASSLSGRDRSGYGYTF	TGTGCCAGCAGCTTATCGGGGCGGGACAGGTCAGGTTATGGCTACACCTTC
-	TRBJ2-3	TRBV9	-	CASSLLAAGTDTQYF	TGTGCCAGCAGCCTATTGGCGGCGGGCACAGATACGCAGTATTTT
medium-sized	TRBJ1-5	TRBV29-1	TRBD1	CSVGQGGEPQHF	TGCAGCGTTGGGCAGGGGGGTGAGCCCCAGCATTTT
few	TRBJ1-5	TRBV21-1	-	CANLTRRRGNQPQHF	TGTGCCAACCTGACCAGGAGACGGGGCAATCAGCCCCAGCATTTT
few	TRBJ1-1	TRBV6-5	-	CASRLAGGTEAFF	TGTGCCAGCAGATTGGCCGGGGGCACTGAAGCTTTCTTT
few	TRBJ2-3	TRBV7-8	-	CASSFRTRRDSADTQYF	TGTGCCAGCAGCTTTCGGACCCGCCGGGATTCGGCAGATACGCAGTATTTT
-	TRBJ2-7	TRBV29-1	TRBD2	CSVGLAGGTPGEQYF	TGCAGCGTTGGACTAGCGGGGGGCACACCGGGCGAGCAGTACTTC
-	TRBJ1-1	TRBV30	TRBD1	CAWSVRRGQTNMNTEAFF	TGTGCCTGGAGTGTACGGCGGGGACAGACAAACATGAACACTGAAGCTTTCTTT
few	TRBJ2-3	TRBV29-1	TRBD2	CSVGLFPRGGGTDTQYF	TGCAGCGTTGGCCTCTTCCCTCGCGGGGGGGGCACAGATACGCAGTATTTT
once	TRBJ2-7	TRBV5-4	-	CASSFSHEQYF	TGTGCCAGCAGCTTTAGCCACGAGCAGTACTTC
-	TRBJ2-7	TRBV10-3	-	CAISEAGSSSYEQYF	TGTGCCATCAGTGAGGCAGGGAGTTCTTCCTACGAGCAGTACTTC
once	TRBJ2-5	TRBV20-1	-	CSASTEETQYF	TGCAGTGCTAGTACGGAAGAGACCCAGTACTTC
-	TRBJ2-5	TRBV29-1	-	CSGLGFQETQYF	TGCAGCGGTTTGGGATTTCAAGAGACCCAGTACTTC
few	TRBJ2-3	TRBV10-3	TRBD1	CAKGQGGTDTQYF	TGTGCCAAAGGACAGGGGGGCACAGATACGCAGTATTTT
-	TRBJ1-1	TRBV6-5	-	CASSYPKSEAFF	TGTGCCAGCAGTTACCCTAAATCTGAAGCTTTCTTT
-	TRBJ2-1	TRBV29-1	TRBD2	CSVEPLAGGSLDEQFF	TGCAGCGTTGAACCCCTAGCGGGCGGTAGTTTAGATGAGCAGTTCTTC
-	TRBJ1-5	TRBV7-2	TRBD1	CASSASQGSNQPQHF	TGTGCCAGCAGCGCCTCACAGGGGAGCAATCAGCCCCAGCATTTT
-	TRBJ1-2	TRBV23-1	-	CASSPRQEIYGYTF	TGCGCCAGCAGTCCCCGACAGGAGATCTATGGCTACACCTTC
-	TRBJ2-2	TRBV4-1	-	CASSQPGELFF	TGCGCCAGCAGCCAACCCGGGGAGCTGTTTTTT
-	TRBJ1-1	TRBV29-1	-	CSVERRLNTEAFF	TGCAGCGTTGAACGGAGATTGAACACTGAAGCTTTCTTT
-	TRBJ1-1	TRBV4-1	TRBD1	CASSRPGTGDGAFF	TGCGCCAGCAGCCGCCCCGGGACAGGGGACGGAGCTTTCTTT
-	TRBJ2-1	TRBV5-1	TRBD1	CASRDRTNNEQFF	TGCGCCAGCAGGGACAGGACAAACAATGAGCAGTTCTTC
-	TRBJ2-1	TRBV7-8	-	CAVRRRAYPGDEQFF	TGTGCCGTACGCAGGCGGGCTTACCCGGGCGATGAGCAGTTCTTC
-	TRBJ1-1	TRBV7-9	TRBD1	CASSREDRGDTEAFF	TGTGCCAGCAGCCGAGAGGACAGGGGAGATACTGAAGCTTTCTTT
-	TRBJ2-7	TRBV10-3	-	CAISESGTSYEQYF	TGTGCCATCAGTGAGTCGGGGACTTCTTACGAGCAGTACTTC
-	TRBJ1-5	TRBV23-1	-	CASSQEEAGRSNQPQHF	TGCGCCAGCAGTCAAGAGGAGGCAGGCCGCAGCAATCAGCCCCAGCATTTT
-	TRBJ2-7	TRBV6-1	-	CAVQVLPGPTYEQYF	TGTGCCGTTCAAGTTCTCCCGGGGCCGACCTACGAGCAGTACTTC
-	TRBJ2-5	TRBV19	TRBD1	CASSTTGVPSETQYF	TGTGCCAGTAGTACAACAGGGGTCCCCAGCGAGACCCAGTACTTC
once	TRBJ1-4	TRBV30	-	CAWSVLGGRYEKLFF	TGTGCCTGGAGTGTACTTGGAGGCAGGTACGAAAAACTGTTTTTT
-	TRBJ2-3	TRBV9	TRBD2	CASSVGGLAGGTDTQYF	TGTGCCAGCAGCGTAGGCGGGCTAGCGGGGGGCACAGATACGCAGTATTTT
few	TRBJ2-5	TRBV2	-	CASRGGAETQYF	TGTGCCAGCAGAGGGGGGGCCGAGACCCAGTACTTC
-	TRBJ2-5	TRBV29-1	-	CSVEVWETQYF	TGCAGCGTTGAGGTGTGGGAGACCCAGTACTTC
-	TRBJ1-1	TRBV9	-	CASSVAMNTEAFF	TGTGCCAGCAGCGTAGCGATGAACACTGAAGCTTTCTTT
-	TRBJ1-2	TRBV9	-	CASSLREFEGYTF	TGTGCCAGCAGCCTCCGGGAGTTCGAAGGCTACACCTTC
-	TRBJ1-2	TRBV28	TRBD1	CASSFPQGKLYGYTF	TGTGCCAGCAGTTTCCCACAGGGGAAGCTCTATGGCTACACCTTC
-	TRBJ1-6	TRBV29-1	-	CSVEDQGGWGSPLHF	TGCAGCGTTGAAGATCAGGGAGGGTGGGGTTCACCCCTCCACTTT
few	TRBJ2-2	TRBV2	TRBD1	CARGRQGSNTGELFF	TGTGCCAGAGGGAGACAGGGATCGAACACCGGGGAGCTGTTTTTT
-	TRBJ2-3	TRBV6-5	TRBD2	CASSYAGRVTDTQYF	TGTGCCAGCAGTTACGCCGGGAGGGTCACAGATACGCAGTATTTT
few	TRBJ1-5	TRBV6-5	TRBD1	CASSYTGALNQPQHF	TGTGCCAGCAGTTACACAGGGGCGTTAAATCAGCCCCAGCATTTT
-	TRBJ1-2	TRBV27	-	CASSPKAFAGADTF	TGTGCCAGCAGTCCGAAGGCGTTCGCGGGGGCGGACACCTTC
-	TRBJ2-2	TRBV30	TRBD1	CAWQGQGARELFF	TGTGCCTGGCAGGGACAGGGGGCTCGGGAGCTGTTTTTT
-	TRBJ2-3	TRBV7-2	TRBD2	CASSSGTRGTDTQYF	TGTGCCAGCAGCTCCGGGACTAGGGGCACAGATACGCAGTATTTT
-	TRBJ2-7	TRBV25-1	-	CASSEPGSYEQYF	TGTGCCAGCAGTGAACCGGGATCCTACGAGCAGTACTTC
few	TRBJ2-5	TRBV4-3	-	CASSRTQETQYF	TGCGCCAGCAGCCGGACCCAAGAGACCCAGTACTTC
-	TRBJ1-6	TRBV7-3	TRBD1	CASSPQRPGRGNSPLHF	TGTGCCAGCAGCCCACAACGTCCGGGCAGGGGGAATTCACCCCTCCACTTT
-	TRBJ2-7	TRBV28	-	CASSFSRGYEQYF	TGTGCCAGCAGCTTCTCAAGGGGCTACGAGCAGTACTTC
-	TRBJ2-1	TRBV29-1	-	CSAEGVGTPGANEQFF	TGCAGCGCCGAGGGGGTTGGGACACCAGGAGCCAATGAGCAGTTCTTC
-	TRBJ2-3	TRBV25-1	-	CASGRLWSDTQYF	TGTGCCAGCGGGAGGTTGTGGTCAGATACGCAGTATTTT
few	TRBJ1-6	TRBV28	-	CASSFGREGSSYNSPLHF	TGTGCCAGCAGTTTCGGCAGGGAGGGGAGCTCCTATAATTCACCCCTCCACTTT